This T cell receptor beta chain came from a study of CD8+ T cells in alopecia areata. Points from the study as a whole: Scalp samples also contribute reads from the resident alphabeta T cells found in normal skin. The study found higher clonality in lesional than normal scalp, especially in alopecia totalis/universalis.

CDR3 length equals 18 residues. Trimming cost V 5 bases and J 0 bases; bases outside gene matches: 10. CDR1 SGHTA and CDR2 FQGNSA come from the germline V gene. A FACSAria was used to sort CD4+ and CD8+ T cells. These cells came from PBMCs. Extraction of RNA preceded its reverse transcription into cDNA, which served as the sequencing template. The repertoire was sequenced with immunoSEQ multiplex PCR; TCRdb's copy has only in-frame clones and lacks some. Of 110,000 or so clones in the sample, roughly 64% were seen once. Note on this clone: What it binds is unknown.

What was sequenced was CD8+ T cells sorted from blood. This receptor was obtained from a human donor in good health. The genes are TRBV7-2 and TRBJ2-6, with 7 bases fitting TRBD2. The CDR3 loop is CASSIWGGPSSGANVLTF. The CDR3 region has the DNA TGTGCCAGCAGCATATGGGGGGGTCCCAGCTCTGGGGCCAACGTCCTGACTTTC.